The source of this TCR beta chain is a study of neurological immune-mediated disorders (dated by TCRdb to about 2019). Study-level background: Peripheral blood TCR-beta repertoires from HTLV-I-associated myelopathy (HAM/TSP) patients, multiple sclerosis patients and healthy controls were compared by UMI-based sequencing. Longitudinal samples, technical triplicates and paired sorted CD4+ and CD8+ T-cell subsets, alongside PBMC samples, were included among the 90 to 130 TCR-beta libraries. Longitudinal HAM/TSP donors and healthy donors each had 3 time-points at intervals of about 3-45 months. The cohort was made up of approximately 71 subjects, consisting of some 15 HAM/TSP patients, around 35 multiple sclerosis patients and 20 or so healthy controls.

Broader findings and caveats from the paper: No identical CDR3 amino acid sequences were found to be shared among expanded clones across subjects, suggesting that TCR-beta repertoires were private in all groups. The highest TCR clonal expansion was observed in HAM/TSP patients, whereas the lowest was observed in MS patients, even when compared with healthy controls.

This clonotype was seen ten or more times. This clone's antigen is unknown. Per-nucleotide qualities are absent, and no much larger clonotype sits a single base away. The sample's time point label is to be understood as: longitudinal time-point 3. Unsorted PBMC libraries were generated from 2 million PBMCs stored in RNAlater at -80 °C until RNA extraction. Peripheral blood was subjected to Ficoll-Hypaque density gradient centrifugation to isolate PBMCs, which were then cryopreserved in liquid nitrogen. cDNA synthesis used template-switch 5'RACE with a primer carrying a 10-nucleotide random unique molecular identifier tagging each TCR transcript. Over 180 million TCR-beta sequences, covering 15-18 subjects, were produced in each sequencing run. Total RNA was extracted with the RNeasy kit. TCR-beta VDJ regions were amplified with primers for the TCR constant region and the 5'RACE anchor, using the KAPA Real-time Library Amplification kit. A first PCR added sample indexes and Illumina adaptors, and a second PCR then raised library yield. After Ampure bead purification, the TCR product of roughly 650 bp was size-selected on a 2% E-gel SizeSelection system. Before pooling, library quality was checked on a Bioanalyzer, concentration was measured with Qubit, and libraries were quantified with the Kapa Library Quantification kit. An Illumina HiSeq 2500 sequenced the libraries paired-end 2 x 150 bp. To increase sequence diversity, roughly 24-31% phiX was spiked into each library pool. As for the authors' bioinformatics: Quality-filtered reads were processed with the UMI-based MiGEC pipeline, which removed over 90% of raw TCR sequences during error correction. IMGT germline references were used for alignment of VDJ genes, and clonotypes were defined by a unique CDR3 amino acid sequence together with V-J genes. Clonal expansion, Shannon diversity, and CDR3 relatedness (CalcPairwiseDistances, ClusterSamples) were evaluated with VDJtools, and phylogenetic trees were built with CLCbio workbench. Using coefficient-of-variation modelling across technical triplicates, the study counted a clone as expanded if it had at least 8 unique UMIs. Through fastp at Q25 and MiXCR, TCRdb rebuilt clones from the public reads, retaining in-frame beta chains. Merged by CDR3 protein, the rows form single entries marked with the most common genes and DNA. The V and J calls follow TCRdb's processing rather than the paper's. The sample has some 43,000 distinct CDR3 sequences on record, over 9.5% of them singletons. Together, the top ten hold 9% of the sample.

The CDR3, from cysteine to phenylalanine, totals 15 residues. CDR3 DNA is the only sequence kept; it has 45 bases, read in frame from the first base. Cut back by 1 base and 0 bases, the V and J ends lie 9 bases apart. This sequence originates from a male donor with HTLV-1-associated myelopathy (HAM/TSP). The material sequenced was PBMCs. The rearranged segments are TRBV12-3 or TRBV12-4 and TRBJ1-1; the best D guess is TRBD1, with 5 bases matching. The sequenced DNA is TGTGCCAGCAGTTTAGTTGGGGCCCTGAACACTGAAGCTTTCTTT. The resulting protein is CASSLVGALNTEAFF.